Sequencing of this TCR beta chain was carried out in a study of molecular identifiers for immune sequencing clone quantification. Looking at the study overall: The replicates split RNA from around 20,000 or 100,000 naive CD8 cells five ways and sequenced four. Study-wide findings and caveats: Spiked Jurkat TCR RNA equivalent to one cell reportedly surfaced among about a million naive cells.

Methods described previously, with TCR primers listed, were used for bulk TCR libraries. One entry per CDR3 protein results from TCRdb running MiXCR on the PCR reads. The sample contains about half a million distinct CDR3 sequences, roughly 26% of which appear only once. This clonotype was seen ten or more times. What it binds is unknown. The CDR3 is 14 amino acids. The germline V gene encodes CDR1 SGHKS and CDR2 YYEKEE (reference sequence). V dropped 5 bases and J dropped 0 bases, with 12 bases sitting between them. A CD8+CD4-CCR7+CD45RA+ phenotype served as the sorting definition for naive CD8 T cells.

Sequencing used naive CD8+ T cells from blood, with Jurkat cell RNA spiked in. Subset here: FACS-sorted CD8+CD4-CCR7+CD45RA+ naive T cells. The J gene is TRBJ2-7, the V gene TRBV5-5; possibly TRBD1 for D (6 bases). This receptor was taken from a human donor in good health. Some libraries in this study had Jurkat cell RNA spiked in. CDR3 in amino acids: CASSWSDSSYEQYF. The CDR3 bases are TGTGCCAGCAGTTGGTCGGACAGCTCCTACGAGCAGTACTTC.